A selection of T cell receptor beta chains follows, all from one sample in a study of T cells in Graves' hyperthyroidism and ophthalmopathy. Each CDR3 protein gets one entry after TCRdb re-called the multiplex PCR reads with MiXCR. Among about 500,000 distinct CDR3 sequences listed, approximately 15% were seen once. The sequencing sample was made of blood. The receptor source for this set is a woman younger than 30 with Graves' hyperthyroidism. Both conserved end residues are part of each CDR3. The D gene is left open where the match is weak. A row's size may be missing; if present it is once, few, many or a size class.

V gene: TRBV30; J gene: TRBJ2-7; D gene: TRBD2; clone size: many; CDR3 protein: CAWRRTSGTYEQYF; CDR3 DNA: TGTGCCTGGAGGCGGACTAGCGGGACCTACGAGCAGTACTTC
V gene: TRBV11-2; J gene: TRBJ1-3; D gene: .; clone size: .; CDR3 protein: CASSPRASSGNTIYF; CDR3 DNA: TGTGCCAGCAGCCCTCGGGCGAGCTCTGGAAACACCATATATTTT
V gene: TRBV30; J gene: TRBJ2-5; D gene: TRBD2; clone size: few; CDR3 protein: CAGTSGSGETQYF; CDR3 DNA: TGTGCCGGGACTAGCGGGAGTGGAGAGACCCAGTACTTC
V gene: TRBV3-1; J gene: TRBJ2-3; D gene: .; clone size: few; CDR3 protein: CASSSEAYTQYF; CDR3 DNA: TGTGCCAGCAGCTCAGAAGCGTATACGCAGTATTTT
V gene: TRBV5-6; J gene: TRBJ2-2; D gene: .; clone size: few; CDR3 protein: CASSSAGRATGELFF; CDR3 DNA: TGTGCCAGCAGCTCCGCGGGGAGAGCCACCGGGGAGCTGTTTTTT
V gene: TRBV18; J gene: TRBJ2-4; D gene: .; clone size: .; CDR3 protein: CASSPDITKNIQYF; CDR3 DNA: TGTGCCAGCTCACCTGACATTACCAAAAACATTCAGTACTTC
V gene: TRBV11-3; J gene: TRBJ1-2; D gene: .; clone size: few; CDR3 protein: CASSFSYAGYTF; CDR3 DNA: TGTGCCAGCAGCTTTTCCTACGCTGGCTACACCTTC
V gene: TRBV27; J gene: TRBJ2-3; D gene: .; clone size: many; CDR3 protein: CASTQKGSVLLTDTQYF; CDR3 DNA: TGTGCCAGCACCCAAAAGGGATCAGTGCTCCTCACAGATACGCAGTATTTT
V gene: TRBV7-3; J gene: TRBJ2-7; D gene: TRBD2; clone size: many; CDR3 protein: CASSFQSTGGYEQYF; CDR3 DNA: TGTGCCAGCAGCTTTCAATCGACGGGAGGCTACGAGCAGTACTTC
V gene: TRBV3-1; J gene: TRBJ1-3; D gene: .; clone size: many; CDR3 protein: CASSQPKQDIVSSGNTIYF; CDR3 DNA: TGTGCCAGCAGCCAGCCAAAACAAGATATAGTGAGCTCTGGAAACACCATATATTTT
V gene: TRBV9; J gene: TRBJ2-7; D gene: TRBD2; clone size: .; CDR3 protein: CASSPRPRVAGAREQYF; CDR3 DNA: TGTGCCAGCAGCCCCCGCCCAAGGGTAGCGGGAGCCAGGGAGCAGTACTTC
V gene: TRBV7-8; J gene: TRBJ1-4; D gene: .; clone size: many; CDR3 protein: CASRGNNEKLFF; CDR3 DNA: TGTGCCAGCAGAGGTAATAATGAAAAACTGTTTTTT
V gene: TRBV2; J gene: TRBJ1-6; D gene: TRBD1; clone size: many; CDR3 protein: CASSEGQVNSPLHF; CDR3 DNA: TGTGCCAGCAGCGAGGGACAGGTTAATTCACCCCTCCACTTT
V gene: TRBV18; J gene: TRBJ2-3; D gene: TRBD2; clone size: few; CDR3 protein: CASSPLAGVGGTDTQYF; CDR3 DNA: TGTGCCAGCTCCCCCCTAGCGGGAGTCGGGGGCACAGATACGCAGTATTTT
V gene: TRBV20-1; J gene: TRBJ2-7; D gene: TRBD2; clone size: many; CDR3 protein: CSARSRTSGRARGHEQYF; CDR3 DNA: TGCAGTGCTAGATCCCGGACTAGCGGGAGGGCCCGGGGCCACGAGCAGTACTTC
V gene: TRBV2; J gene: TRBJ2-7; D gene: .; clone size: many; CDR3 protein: CASSEAERFYEQYF; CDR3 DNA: TGTGCCAGCAGTGAAGCAGAGAGGTTCTACGAGCAGTACTTC
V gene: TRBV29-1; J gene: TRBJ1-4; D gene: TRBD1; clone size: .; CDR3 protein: CSAQTGRYEKLFF; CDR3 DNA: TGCAGCGCCCAGACAGGGAGATATGAAAAACTGTTTTTT
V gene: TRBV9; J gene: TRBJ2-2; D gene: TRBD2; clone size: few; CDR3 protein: CASSVGREGRTGELFF; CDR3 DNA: TGTGCCAGCAGCGTAGGGCGGGAGGGCCGAACCGGGGAGCTGTTTTTT
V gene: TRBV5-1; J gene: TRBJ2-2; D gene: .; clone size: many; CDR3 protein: CASSLVVTNTGELFF; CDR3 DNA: TGCGCCAGCAGCTTGGTGGTGACAAACACCGGGGAGCTGTTTTTT
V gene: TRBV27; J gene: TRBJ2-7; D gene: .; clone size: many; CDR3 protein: CASSLWFKEGQGEQYF; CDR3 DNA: TGTGCCAGCAGTTTATGGTTTAAGGAGGGCCAAGGCGAGCAGTACTTC